The source of this T cell receptor (beta chain) is a study of blood T cell repertoires in COVID-19. Study details: COVID-19 samples, acute and convalescent, were from the United States, Italy and Spain. T cells, B-cell-depleted T cells, or PBMCs provided the cDNA or gDNA that served as material.

Per the study methods: For nucleated cells, counts were estimated from reference gene primer amplification. The assay was immunoSEQ multiplex PCR, and TCRdb's table has in-frame clones only and misses some. The V and J calls and clone size are taken from that table; D and trimming were inferred from the DNA. The sample has about 330,000 clones; over 75% are singletons. The ends were cut back, 2 bases at V and 1 base at J, with 5 bases in the middle. The V gene's germline CDR1 is SGHTA and CDR2 FQGNSA. The CDR3 is 14 residues long. Sequences were obtained from peripheral blood. The chain is built from TRBV7-2 and TRBJ2-2; no firm D call. This sequence was found in a woman aged 45-65 years with active or convalescent COVID-19. The CDR3 sequence: CASSLPGNTGELFF. CDR3 bases: TGTGCCAGCAGCTTACCCGGGAACACCGGGGAGCTGTTTTTT.